This T cell receptor (beta chain) was identified during a study of a mutant IDH1 vaccine in newly diagnosed glioma. Study in general: Pretreatment consisted of radiotherapy, temozolomide, or both, with most receiving both. The study, taken as a whole, reports: Pseudoprogression seemed unlinked to shifts in top peripheral T cell clonotypes. Of all patients, about 94% showed vaccine-induced immune responses.

CDR3 length: 15 amino acids. Germline-derived CDR1 and CDR2 are LNHDA and SQIVND (reference sequence). Trimming removed 1 base at V and 0 bases at J, with 7 bases between. Documented time point: baseline, week 1 (first vaccination visit). The treatment here: pre-vaccination baseline after standard-of-care therapy. Donors' newly diagnosed IDH1-mutant WHO grade 3 or 4 astrocytomas lacked nuclear ATRX. This clone was seen more than once but under ten times. The antigen is unknown. TCRdb keeps only in-frame clones here, not all; method: immunoSEQ multiplex PCR. The sample shows tens of thousands of clones, roughly 87% of them seen only once.

The gene calls are TRBV19 and TRBJ1-5, with D uncertain. The source material was PBMCs, sampled from a glioma patient treated with radiotherapy, temozolomide or both. The sequence came from a man younger than 45 with glioma. CDR3 nucleotide sequence: TGTGCCAGTAGTATAGGGAGTACTAGCAATCAGCCCCAGCATTTT. It encodes CASSIGSTSNQPQHF.